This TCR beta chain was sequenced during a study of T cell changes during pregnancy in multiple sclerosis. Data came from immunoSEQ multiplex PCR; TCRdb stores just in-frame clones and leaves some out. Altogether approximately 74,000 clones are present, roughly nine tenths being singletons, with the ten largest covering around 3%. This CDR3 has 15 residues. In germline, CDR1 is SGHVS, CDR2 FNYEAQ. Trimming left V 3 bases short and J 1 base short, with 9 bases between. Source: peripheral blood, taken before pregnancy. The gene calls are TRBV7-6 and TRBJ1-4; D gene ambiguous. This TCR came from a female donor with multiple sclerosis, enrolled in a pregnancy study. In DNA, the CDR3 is TGTGCCAGCAGCTTCAGCCCAGGAACTAATGAAAAACTGTTTTTT. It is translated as CASSFSPGTNEKLFF.